This T cell receptor (beta chain) was documented in a study of PD-1 blockade in classical Hodgkin lymphoma. Study information: Every 2 weeks, patients had 3 mg/kg nivolumab intravenously.

Data came from immunoSEQ multiplex PCR; TCRdb stores just in-frame clones and leaves some out. The table records about 97,000 clones, roughly 84% of them present only once. Study findings and constraints: Factors driving the repertoire differences, possibly disease activity or prior therapy, remain undefined. Diminished baseline TCR diversity has been reported in newly diagnosed patients relative to healthy donors. By cycle point C4D1, TCR diversity had risen significantly in CD4+ cells (but not CD8+ cells).

Relapse after autologous stem cell transplantation occurred in every patient, and brentuximab vedotin exposure varied. Comments on this clone: Antigen: not known.

The germline V and J ends were trimmed by 5 bases and 0 bases, with 11 bases remaining between them. Germline V gives CDR1 SGHAT, CDR2 FQDESV (reference sequence). CDR3 size: 15 residues. The receptor comes from a human donor with classical Hodgkin lymphoma. The chain uses TRBV11-1 and TRBJ2-1, with unresolved D. The input for sequencing was peripheral blood mononuclear cells (PBMCs), taken at baseline. The chain's CDR3 is CASSKTESSYNEQFF. CDR3 DNA: TGTGCCAGCAGCAAGACTGAGAGCTCCTACAATGAGCAGTTCTTC.